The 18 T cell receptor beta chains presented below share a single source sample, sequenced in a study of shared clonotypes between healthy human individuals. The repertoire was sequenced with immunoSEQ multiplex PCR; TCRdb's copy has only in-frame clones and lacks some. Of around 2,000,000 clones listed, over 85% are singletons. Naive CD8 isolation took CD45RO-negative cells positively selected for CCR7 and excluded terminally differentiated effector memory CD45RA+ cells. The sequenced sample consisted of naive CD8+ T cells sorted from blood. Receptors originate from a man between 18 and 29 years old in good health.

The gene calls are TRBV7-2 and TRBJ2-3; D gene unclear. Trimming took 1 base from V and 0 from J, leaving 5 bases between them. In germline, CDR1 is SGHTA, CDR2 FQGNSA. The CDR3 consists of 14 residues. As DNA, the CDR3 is TGTGCCAGCAGCTTAGATGTAAGCACAGATACGCAGTATTTT. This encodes CASSLDVSTDTQYF.

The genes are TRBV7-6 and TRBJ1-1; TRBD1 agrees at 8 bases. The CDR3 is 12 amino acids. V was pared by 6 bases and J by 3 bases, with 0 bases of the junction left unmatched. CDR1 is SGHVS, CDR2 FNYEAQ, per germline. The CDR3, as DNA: TGTGCCAGCAGGACAGGGGACACTGAAGCTTTCTTT. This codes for CASRTGDTEAFF.

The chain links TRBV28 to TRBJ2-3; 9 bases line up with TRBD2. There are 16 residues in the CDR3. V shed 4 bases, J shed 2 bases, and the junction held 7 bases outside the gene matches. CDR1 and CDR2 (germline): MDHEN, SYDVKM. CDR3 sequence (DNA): TGTGCCAGCAGTTCATATAGCGGGGGATTCACAGATACGCAGTATTTT. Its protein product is CASSSYSGGFTDTQYF.

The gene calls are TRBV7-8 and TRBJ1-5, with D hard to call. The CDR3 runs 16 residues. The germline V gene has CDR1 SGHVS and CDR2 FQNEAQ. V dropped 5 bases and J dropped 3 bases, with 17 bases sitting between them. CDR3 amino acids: CASSPVGGTINQPQHF. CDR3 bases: TGTGCCAGCAGCCCGGTGGGCGGCACGATCAATCAGCCCCAGCATTTT.

CDR3 sequence reads: CAWSVADRVHEQYF. CDR3 nucleotides: TGTGCCTGGAGTGTCGCCGACAGGGTACACGAGCAGTACTTC. The chain uses TRBV30 and TRBJ2-7; 7 nucleotides agree with TRBD1. Germline V gene sequence: CDR1 GTSNPN, CDR2 SVGIG (reference sequence). With V trimmed by 0 bases and J by 5 bases, 7 bases remained unmatched. This CDR3 is built from 14 residues.

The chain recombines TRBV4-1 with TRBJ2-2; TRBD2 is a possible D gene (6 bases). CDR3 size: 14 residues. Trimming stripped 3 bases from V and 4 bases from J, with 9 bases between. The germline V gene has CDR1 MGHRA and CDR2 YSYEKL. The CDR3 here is CASSQFGSTGELFF. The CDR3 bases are TGCGCCAGCAGCCAGTTCGGGAGCACCGGGGAGCTGTTTTTT.

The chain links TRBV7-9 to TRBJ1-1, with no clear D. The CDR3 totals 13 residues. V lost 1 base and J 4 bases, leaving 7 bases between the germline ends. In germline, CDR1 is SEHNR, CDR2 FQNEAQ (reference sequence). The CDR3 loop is CASSLGPATEAFF. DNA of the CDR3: TGTGCCAGCAGCTTAGGGCCAGCCACTGAAGCTTTCTTT.

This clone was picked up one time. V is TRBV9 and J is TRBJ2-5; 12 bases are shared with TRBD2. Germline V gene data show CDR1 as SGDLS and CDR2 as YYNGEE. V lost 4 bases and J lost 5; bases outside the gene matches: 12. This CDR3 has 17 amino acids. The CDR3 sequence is CASSLGTSGPAVETQYF. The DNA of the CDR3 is TGTGCCAGCAGCCTCGGGACTAGCGGGCCCGCCGTGGAGACCCAGTACTTC.

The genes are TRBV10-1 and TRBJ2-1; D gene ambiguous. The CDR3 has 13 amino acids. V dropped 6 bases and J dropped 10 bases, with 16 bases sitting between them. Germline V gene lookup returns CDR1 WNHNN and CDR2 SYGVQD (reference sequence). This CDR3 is CASSEGPSGEQFF. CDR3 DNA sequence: TGCGCCAGCAGCGAAGGGCCATCAGGAGAGCAGTTCTTC.

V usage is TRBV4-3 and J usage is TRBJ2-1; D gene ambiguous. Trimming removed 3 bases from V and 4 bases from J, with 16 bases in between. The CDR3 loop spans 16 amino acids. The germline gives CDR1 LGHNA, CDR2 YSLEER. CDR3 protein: CASSQGSEGLYNEQFF. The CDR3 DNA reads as TGCGCCAGCAGCCAGGGTTCTGAAGGCCTATACAATGAGCAGTTCTTC.

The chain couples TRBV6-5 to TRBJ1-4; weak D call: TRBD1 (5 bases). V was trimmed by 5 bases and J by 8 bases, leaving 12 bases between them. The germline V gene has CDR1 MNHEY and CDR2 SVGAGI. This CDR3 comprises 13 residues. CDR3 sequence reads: CASSDGGREKLFF. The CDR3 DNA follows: TGTGCCAGCAGTGACGGGGGTCGGGAAAAACTGTTTTTT.

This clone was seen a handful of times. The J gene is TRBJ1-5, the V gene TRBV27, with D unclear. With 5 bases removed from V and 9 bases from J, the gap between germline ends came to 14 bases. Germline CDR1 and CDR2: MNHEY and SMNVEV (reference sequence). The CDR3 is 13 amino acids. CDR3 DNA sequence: TGTGCCAGCAGTCCCACCGGGTTTGGGCCCCAGCATTTT. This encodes CASSPTGFGPQHF.

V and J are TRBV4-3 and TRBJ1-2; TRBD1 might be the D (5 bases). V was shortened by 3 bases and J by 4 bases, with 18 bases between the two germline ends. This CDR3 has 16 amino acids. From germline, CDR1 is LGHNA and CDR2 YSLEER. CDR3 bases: TGCGCCAGCAGCCAGCTAGCCGAGGGGATCGGCTATGGCTACACCTTC. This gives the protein CASSQLAEGIGYGYTF.

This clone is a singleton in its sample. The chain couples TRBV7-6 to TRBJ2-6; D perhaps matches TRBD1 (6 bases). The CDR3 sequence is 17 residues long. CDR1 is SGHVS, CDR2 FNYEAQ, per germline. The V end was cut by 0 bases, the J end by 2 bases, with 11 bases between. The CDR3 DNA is TGTGCCAGCAGCTTAGCTAAAAACAGGGCTGGGGCCAACGTCCTGACTTTC. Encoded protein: CASSLAKNRAGANVLTF.

CDR3 sequence (DNA): TGTGCCAGCAGCCCGGGACTAGCGGGGGCTGAAACCTACGAGCAGTACTTC. Protein: CASSPGLAGAETYEQYF. This chain uses TRBV7-8 with TRBJ2-7, with 14 positions matching TRBD2. V trimming: 5 bases; J trimming: 2 bases; junction bases outside the gene matches: 8. The CDR3 length is 17 residues. The germline V gene has CDR1 SGHVS and CDR2 FQNEAQ.

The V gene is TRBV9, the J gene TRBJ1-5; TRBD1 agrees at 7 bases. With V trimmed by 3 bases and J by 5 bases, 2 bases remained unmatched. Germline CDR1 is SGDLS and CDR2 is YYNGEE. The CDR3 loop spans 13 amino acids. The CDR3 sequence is CASSDQGDQPQHF. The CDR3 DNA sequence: TGTGCCAGCAGCGATCAGGGGGATCAGCCCCAGCATTTT.

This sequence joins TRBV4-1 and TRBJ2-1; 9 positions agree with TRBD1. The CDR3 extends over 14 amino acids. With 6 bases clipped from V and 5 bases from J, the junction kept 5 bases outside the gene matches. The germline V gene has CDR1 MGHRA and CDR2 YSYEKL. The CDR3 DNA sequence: TGCGCCAGCAGTGGGACAGGGATCGACAATGAGCAGTTCTTC. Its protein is CASSGTGIDNEQFF.

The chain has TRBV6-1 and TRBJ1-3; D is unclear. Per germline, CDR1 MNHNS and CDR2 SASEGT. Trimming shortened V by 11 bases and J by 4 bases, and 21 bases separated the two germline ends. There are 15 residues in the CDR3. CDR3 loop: CAGRRTEHRGNTIYF. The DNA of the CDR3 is TGTGCCGGTCGCCGGACTGAACACCGAGGAAACACCATATATTTT.